A few counts support the clone carrying this T cell receptor (beta chain). The CDR3 is 14 amino acids. Germline assignment: CDR1 LNHDA and CDR2 SQIVND (reference sequence). The germline V and J ends were trimmed by 1 base and 0 bases, with 6 bases remaining between them. Here immunoSEQ multiplex PCR was the method, and the copy in TCRdb shows in-frame clones only, minus some. The sample includes about 94,000 clones, more than 75% of them seen just once. This specimen comes from a study of OX40 agonist ivuxolimab in advanced cancers. This TCR came from an adult with an advanced solid tumor such as melanoma, head and neck, liver or kidney cancer. The chain has TRBV19 and TRBJ1-2; D call uncertain. Sequences were derived from CD4+ or CD8+ T cells sorted from blood, sampled in a trial of the OX40 agonist ivuxolimab. The CDR3 protein is CASSIVPPNYGYTF. The CDR3 bases are TGTGCCAGTAGTATAGTTCCACCTAACTATGGCTACACCTTC.